This TCR beta chain appears in the sequencing data of a study of blood T cell repertoires in COVID-19. Overall study: Sites in the United States, Italy and Spain provided acute and convalescent COVID-19 samples. Nucleic acid was either cDNA or gDNA, and it came from T cells, B-cell-depleted T cells, or PBMCs.

This CDR3 comprises 14 residues. Germline V gene sequence: CDR1 MNHEY, CDR2 SVGAGI. V was cut by 10 bases and J by 5 bases, with 18 bases left in between. Methods used by the authors: The assay estimated nucleated cells by amplifying reference gene primers. Assay: immunoSEQ multiplex PCR; the TCRdb copy retains only in-frame clones and omits some. The D gene and trimming were derived from the DNA, and the V and J assignments and clone size from that table. The sample consists of about 50,000 clones, 82% of them appearing once. The chain carries TRBV6-5 and TRBJ2-1; D is unresolved. Input material: peripheral blood. The receptor's source is a woman aged 55-70 years with acute or convalescent COVID-19. This CDR3 reads CANSPGLFDNEQFF. CDR3 nucleotide sequence: TGTGCCAACAGCCCGGGTCTGTTCGACAATGAGCAGTTCTTC.